The 27 T cell receptor beta chains reported below all come from one sample, sequenced in a study of blood T cell repertoires in COVID-19. Here immunoSEQ multiplex PCR was the method, and the copy in TCRdb shows in-frame clones only, minus some. The sample consists of about 280,000 clones, over 75% of them appearing once. Sequenced: peripheral blood. All receptors derive from a man between 18 and 35 years old with active or convalescent COVID-19.

The chain uses TRBV9 and TRBJ2-7; TRBD1 matches at 7 bases. V shed 4 bases, J shed 4 bases, and the junction held 11 bases outside the gene matches. Germline V lookup: CDR1 SGDLS, CDR2 YYNGEE. The CDR3 has 15 residues. CDR3 DNA: TGTGCCAGCAGCCCCCAGACAGGGATAGGGTACGAGCAGTACTTC. This gives the protein CASSPQTGIGYEQYF.

The chain is built from TRBV9 and TRBJ1-1, with 7 bases that match TRBD1. CDR1 SGDLS and CDR2 YYNGEE come from the germline V gene. The V gene end was trimmed by 0 bases and the J gene end by 6 bases; junction bases not matched to a gene: 14. The CDR3 has 17 amino acids. The DNA of the CDR3 is TGTGCCAGCAGCGTAGAGGACAGGCCATCCCACCTGTCTGAAGCTTTCTTT. Amino acids: CASSVEDRPSHLSEAFF.

The chain carries TRBV3-1 (or the pseudogene TRBV3-2) and TRBJ2-1; 12 bases line up with TRBD2. Germline V gives CDR1 LGHDT, CDR2 YNNKEL (reference sequence). V gave up 1 base and J gave up 1 base; unmatched junction bases: 5. The CDR3 length is 18 residues. This CDR3 is CASSQGLAGASSYNEQFF. Written as DNA, the CDR3 is TGTGCCAGCAGCCAAGGACTAGCGGGGGCTTCATCCTACAATGAGCAGTTCTTC.

The chain joins TRBV29-1 to TRBJ2-1; 7 bases map to TRBD1. With V trimmed by 6 bases and J by 3 bases, 11 bases remained unmatched. Germline values: CDR1 SQVTM, CDR2 ANQGSEA. CDR3 length equals 15 residues. The CDR3 coding sequence is TGCAGCGTGATCGGGACAGCCGAGCGCTACAATGAGCAGTTCTTC. It yields the protein CSVIGTAERYNEQFF.

In DNA form, the CDR3 reads TGTGCCAGCAGCCAAGATTACAACAGGGACAGGAACACCTTC. Encoded protein: CASSQDYNRDRNTF. The chain employs TRBV3-1 (or the pseudogene TRBV3-2) and TRBJ1-2; 8 bases agree with TRBD1. CDR1 and CDR2 from the germline V gene are LGHDT and YNNKEL (reference sequence). V shed 0 bases and J 12 bases; nucleotides not matched to a gene: 9. This CDR3 is 14 amino acids long.

J is TRBJ2-7 and V is TRBV4-1; a possible D gene is TRBD1 (6 bases). Germline CDR1 MGHRA, CDR2 YSYEKL. Trimming took 4 bases from V and 0 from J, leaving 13 bases between them. This CDR3 region has 15 residues. The CDR3 sequence: CASSPQGTFSYEQYF. CDR3 in DNA: TGCGCCAGCAGCCCGCAGGGGACCTTCTCCTACGAGCAGTACTTC.

This clone was detected once. This chain links TRBV7-6 with TRBJ2-3; D is ambiguous. The CDR3 totals 15 residues. Looked up from germline, CDR1 is SGHVS and CDR2 is FNYEAQ. Trimming took 5 bases from V and 0 from J, leaving 12 bases between them. CDR3: CASSTAAGSTDTQYF. In DNA form, the CDR3 reads TGTGCCAGCAGCACCGCGGCCGGTAGCACAGATACGCAGTATTTT.

The chain carries TRBV14 and TRBJ2-7; 7 nucleotides align to TRBD2. After removal of 4 bases from V and 1 base from J, the junction contained 13 bases not matched to a gene. The germline V gene has CDR1 SGHDN and CDR2 FVKESK. This CDR3 has 17 residues. CDR3 nucleotide sequence: TGTGCCAGCAGCCGAGATGGGAGGGGCTTAGAGTCCTACGAGCAGTACTTC. It encodes CASSRDGRGLESYEQYF.

This clone came up once. The chain links TRBV4-2 to TRBJ1-1, with 9 nucleotides matching TRBD1. Trimming cost V 3 bases and J 3 bases; bases outside gene matches: 17. Looked up from germline, CDR1 is LGHNA and CDR2 is YNFKEQ. The CDR3 covers 19 residues. CDR3 nucleotides: TGTGCCAGCAGCCAGGGGACAGGGTATAGTTTTCCGTTGGACACTGAAGCTTTCTTT. Translating gives CASSQGTGYSFPLDTEAFF.

The chain employs TRBV5-1 and TRBJ2-7; a weak D match, TRBD2 (5 bases). The CDR3 spans 15 residues. The V gene lost 4 bases and the J gene lost 1 base, with 15 bases spanning the gap. The germline V gene encodes CDR1 SGHRS and CDR2 YFSETQ. The chain's CDR3 is CASSRGLIDSYEQYF. The CDR3 bases are TGCGCCAGCAGCCGAGGACTGATTGATTCCTACGAGCAGTACTTC.

CDR3 nucleotide sequence: TGCGCCAGCAGCTTGTGGGGACAGGACGAAAAACTGTTTTTT. It codes for CASSLWGQDEKLFF. The rearrangement uses TRBV5-1 and TRBJ1-4, with 8 bases matching TRBD1. Unmatched junction bases numbered 4, after V lost 1 base and J lost 8 bases. The V gene's germline CDR1 is SGHRS and CDR2 YFSETQ. This CDR3 spans 14 amino acids.

J is TRBJ2-7 and V is TRBV6-5; D is perhaps TRBD1 (6 bases). CDR1 MNHEY and CDR2 SVGAGI come from the germline V gene. The CDR3 totals 14 residues. V lost 6 bases, J lost 0 bases, and 12 bases lay in between. The CDR3 loop is CASSGTRISYEQYF. The CDR3 bases are TGTGCCAGCAGCGGGACACGTATCTCCTACGAGCAGTACTTC.

The chain links TRBV9 to TRBJ1-2; unclear D gene. The CDR3 extends over 13 amino acids. V was pared by 3 bases and J by 5 bases, with 11 bases between. Germline loops: CDR1 SGDLS, CDR2 YYNGEE. For the CDR3, the DNA is TGTGCCAGCAGCGACCCCCCAGGATATGGCTACACCTTC. Protein product: CASSDPPGYGYTF.

As DNA, the CDR3 is TGTGCCAGCAGCTCTGGACAGGCCCCCGGTCCAGAGACCCAGTACTTC. Translating gives CASSSGQAPGPETQYF. V is TRBV5-6 and J is TRBJ2-5; 7 bases are shared with TRBD1. This CDR3 contains 16 residues. Germline V gives CDR1 SGHDT, CDR2 YYEEEE. Unmatched junction bases numbered 12, after V lost 3 bases and J lost 4 bases.

The chain joins TRBV23-1 to TRBJ2-7, with a weak D call TRBD2 (7 bases). TRBV23-1 is treated as an ORF (open reading frame) with a function not yet certain. The CDR3 sequence is 15 residues long. The ends were cut back, 0 bases at V and 5 bases at J, with 14 bases in the middle. The CDR3 spells CASSQSRGGCDEQYF. CDR3 DNA sequence: TGCGCCAGCAGTCAATCGAGGGGGGGATGCGACGAGCAGTACTTC.

J is TRBJ1-1 and V is TRBV19; 10 bases line up with TRBD1. The CDR3 covers 16 residues. Germline lookup yields CDR1 LNHDA and CDR2 SQIVND (reference sequence). The ends lost 5 bases at V and 4 bases at J; junction bases unmatched: 10. The DNA for the CDR3 is TGTGCCAGTAGTCACCGGGACAGGGGCCCGGGCACTGAAGCTTTCTTT. This encodes CASSHRDRGPGTEAFF.

The rearrangement links TRBV7-2 to TRBJ2-5, with D possibly matching TRBD2 (5 bases). Germline V lookup: CDR1 SGHTA, CDR2 FQGNSA. This CDR3 is built from 15 residues. V was cut by 2 bases and J by 5 bases, with 15 bases left in between. The CDR3 nucleotides read TGTGCCAGCAGCTTACAAGGCACTAGTGGGGAGACCCAGTACTTC. Translated, it gives CASSLQGTSGETQYF. Full variable domain (missing parts from reference TRBV7-2 and TRBJ2-5): GAGVSQSPSNKVTEKGKDVELRCDPISGHTALYWYRQSLGQGLEFLIYFQGNSAPDKSGLPSDRFSAERTGGSVSTLTIQRTQQEDSAVYLCASSLQGTSGETQYFGPGTRLLVL.

The chain carries TRBV16 and TRBJ2-7; unclear D gene. V was clipped by 1 base and J by 2 bases, with 9 bases between them. The CDR3 covers 14 residues. The germline V gene has CDR1 KGHSY and CDR2 FQNENV. CDR3 in amino acids: CASSQFATTYEQYF. The CDR3 coding sequence is TGTGCCAGCAGCCAATTCGCGACAACCTACGAGCAGTACTTC. Full variable domain (outside the CDR3, taken from reference TRBV16 and TRBJ2-7): GEEVAQTPKHLVRGEGQKAKLYCAPIKGHSYVFWYQQVLKNEFKFLISFQNENVFDETGMPKERFSAKCLPNSPCSLEIQATKLEDSAVYFCASSQFATTYEQYFGPGTRLTVT.

This chain joins TRBV27 and TRBJ2-1; 10 bases agree with TRBD2. Germline V gene data show CDR1 as MNHEY and CDR2 as SMNVEV (reference sequence). The CDR3 covers 15 residues. Germline trimming cut 8 bases from V and 7 bases from J; bases unmatched to any gene: 11. The CDR3 nucleotides read TGTGCCAGCGGTGAAGCGGGGGGGCTTACAAATGAGCAGTTCTTC. It is translated as CASGEAGGLTNEQFF.

The gene calls are TRBV2 and TRBJ2-7; 10 bases align to TRBD1. V was pared by 6 bases and J by 2 bases, with 4 bases of the junction left unmatched. CDR3 length: 14 amino acids. Germline V lookup: CDR1 SNHLY, CDR2 FYNNEI. CDR3 nucleotides: TGTGCCAGCAGCCGGGGACAGGGGCCCTACGAGCAGTACTTC. Amino acid sequence: CASSRGQGPYEQYF.

The chain couples TRBV5-1 to TRBJ2-3; D perhaps matches TRBD1 (5 bases). Germline lookup yields CDR1 SGHRS and CDR2 YFSETQ. The CDR3 consists of 14 residues. V was clipped by 2 bases and J by 2 bases, with 9 bases between them. CDR3 residues: CASSFTTDTDTQYF. The CDR3 DNA is TGCGCCAGCAGCTTCACGACAGACACAGATACGCAGTATTTT.

The chain uses TRBV4-1 and TRBJ1-2; D is perhaps TRBD1 (5 bases). The CDR3 consists of 14 residues. Germline CDR1 MGHRA, CDR2 YSYEKL. V was cut by 2 bases and J by 10 bases, with 17 bases left in between. The CDR3 region is CASSQPARAVNYTF. The CDR3 region has the DNA TGCGCCAGCAGCCAACCCGCCAGGGCAGTCAACTACACCTTC.

The chain couples TRBV7-2 to TRBJ2-7; 10 positions agree with TRBD2. The CDR3 contains 19 residues. The ends lost 4 bases at V and 0 bases at J; junction bases unmatched: 15. The germline CDR1 and CDR2 sequences are SGHTA and FQGNSA. CDR3: CASSSRGSGGARSSYEQYF. The DNA of the CDR3 is TGTGCCAGCAGCTCCCGAGGGAGCGGGGGGGCCAGGAGCTCCTACGAGCAGTACTTC.

This rearrangement joins TRBV15 to TRBJ1-1, with D perhaps matching TRBD1 (5 bases). This CDR3 has 16 amino acids. The germline CDR1 and CDR2 sequences are LNHNV and YYDKDF (reference sequence). Trimming cost V 3 bases and J 3 bases, with 17 bases left between them. In nucleotides, the CDR3 is TGTGCCACCAGCAGTCGCCAGGGTAGGGTGGACACTGAAGCTTTCTTT. Translated: CATSSRQGRVDTEAFF.

This clone has only a few counts. V gene TRBV11-2 combines with J gene TRBJ2-2, with D possibly matching TRBD1 (5 bases). Germline V gene lookup returns CDR1 SGHAT and CDR2 FQNNGV. CDR3 length: 13 residues. Trimming removed 8 bases from V and 1 base from J, with 8 bases in between. For the CDR3, the DNA is TGTGCCAGCCCCAGGGAGAACACCGGGGAGCTGTTTTTT. Protein: CASPRENTGELFF.

The J gene is TRBJ2-7, the V gene TRBV4-3, with D possibly matching TRBD2 (7 bases). The germline CDR1 and CDR2 sequences are LGHNA and YSLEER. The CDR3 is made up of 12 amino acids. V gave up 4 bases and J gave up 6 bases, with 10 bases separating them. CDR3 loop: CASSLRGGEQYF. The CDR3 coding sequence is TGCGCCAGCAGCCTTAGGGGGGGCGAGCAGTACTTC.

In its sample, this clone was seen once. The V gene is TRBV12-5, the J gene TRBJ2-2, with TRBD2 identical over 8 bases. Germline trimming cut 5 bases from V and 5 bases from J; bases unmatched to any gene: 7. CDR3 size: 15 residues. Per the germline V gene, CDR1 is LGHNT and CDR2 is FRNRAP. Written as DNA, the CDR3 is TGTGCTAGTGGTCCGGGGGGGCGTGTTACCGGGGAGCTGTTTTTT. Residues: CASGPGGRVTGELFF.